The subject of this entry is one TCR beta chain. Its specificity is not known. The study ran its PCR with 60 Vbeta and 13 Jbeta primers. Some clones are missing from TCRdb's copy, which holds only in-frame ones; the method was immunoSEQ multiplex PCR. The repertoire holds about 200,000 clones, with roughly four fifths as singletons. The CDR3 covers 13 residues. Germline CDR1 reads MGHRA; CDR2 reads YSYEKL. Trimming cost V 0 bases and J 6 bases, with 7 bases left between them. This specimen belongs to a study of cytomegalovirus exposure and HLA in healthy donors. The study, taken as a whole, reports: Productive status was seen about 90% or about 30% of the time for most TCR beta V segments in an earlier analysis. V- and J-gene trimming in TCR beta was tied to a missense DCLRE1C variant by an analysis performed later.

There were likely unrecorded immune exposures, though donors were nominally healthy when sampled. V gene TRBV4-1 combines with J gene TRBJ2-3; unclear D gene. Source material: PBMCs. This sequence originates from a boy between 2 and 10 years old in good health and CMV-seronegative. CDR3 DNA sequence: TGCGCCAGCAGCCAAGACAGGCCTGATACGCAGTATTTT. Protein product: CASSQDRPDTQYF.